This T cell receptor beta chain derives from a study of vaccination effects on CD4 cells after COVID-19. This clone was counted a few times. Its antigen is currently unknown. Trimming shortened V by 4 bases and J by 0 bases, and 6 bases separated the two germline ends. CDR1 is KGHSH, CDR2 LQKENI, per germline. The CDR3 covers 13 residues. TCRdb's copy holds only in-frame clones and misses some; the assay was immunoSEQ multiplex PCR. The table lists some 31,000 clones, 73% of them singletons. Antigen-specific CD4+ T cells were first expanded with viral peptide pools by the ViraFEST assay and only then sequenced. Researchers isolated CD4+ T cells once approximately eleven days of culture had elapsed. Negative nucleocapsid antibody tests before and after vaccination confirmed no previous SARS-CoV-2 infection.

The receptor's source is a human donor who received a COVID-19 vaccine. The starting material was CD4+ T cells from PBMCs cultured with HCoV-OC43 spike peptides, obtained before COVID-19 vaccination. Indicated subset: HCoV-OC43 spike overlapping peptide pool stimulation. The rearrangement uses TRBV18 and TRBJ1-2; D is unclear. CDR3 coding DNA: TGTGCCAGCTCACACGGGACTAACTATGGCTACACCTTC. It encodes CASSHGTNYGYTF.